Below are 8 T cell receptor beta chains sequenced from a single sample in a study of OX40 agonist ivuxolimab in advanced cancers. Libraries came from the immunoSEQ multiplex PCR assay. Not all clones reach the TCRdb copy of this immuneACCESS table, which keeps in-frame sequences only. Checked studies attribute under half of the gap to unresolved V genes and leave the rest unexplained. A total of about 130,000 clones appear in this sample, 90% of them only once. About 1% of the sample goes to the ten largest clones. Sample: CD4+ or CD8+ T cells sorted from blood, taken in a trial of the OX40 agonist ivuxolimab. The source is an adult with an advanced solid tumor such as melanoma, head and neck, liver or kidney cancer.

This rearrangement joins TRBV5-8 to TRBJ2-1; D is possibly TRBD1 (6 bases). V gave up 4 bases and J gave up 1 base, with 12 bases separating them. CDR1 is SGHTS, CDR2 YDEGEE, per germline. CDR3 length: 15 amino acids. In DNA, the CDR3 is TGTGCCAGCAGCCCGGCAGGGGCTTCCTACAATGAGCAGTTCTTC. It codes for CASSPAGASYNEQFF.

V usage is TRBV4-3 and J usage is TRBJ1-5, with D perhaps matching TRBD1 (5 bases). The V and J ends lost 0 bases and 3 bases respectively, with 15 bases between them. There are 17 residues in the CDR3. Germline V lookup: CDR1 LGHNA, CDR2 YSLEER. CDR3 protein: CASSQDLRGGDNQPQHF. CDR3 nucleotides: TGCGCCAGCAGCCAAGACCTTCGGGGGGGGGACAATCAGCCCCAGCATTTT.

This sequence joins TRBV7-9 and TRBJ2-5; TRBD1 matches 7 bases. With V trimmed by 5 bases and J by 5 bases, 8 bases remained unmatched. Germline values: CDR1 SEHNR, CDR2 FQNEAQ (reference sequence). This CDR3 has 14 amino acids. CDR3 loop: CASSKGQTHETQYF. Here the CDR3 DNA reads TGTGCCAGCAGCAAGGGACAGACCCACGAGACCCAGTACTTC.

The V call is TRBV7-3, the J call TRBJ1-2; tentatively, D is TRBD1 (5 bases). The CDR3 contains 16 residues. Germline CDR1 reads SGHTA; CDR2 reads FQGTGA. V was cut by 5 bases and J by 0 bases, with 16 bases left in between. The CDR3 spells CASSLDPTEPNYGYTF. Here the CDR3 DNA reads TGTGCCAGCAGCCTGGACCCGACAGAACCTAACTATGGCTACACCTTC.

The rearrangement joins TRBV28 to TRBJ1-4; unclear D gene. The length of the CDR3 is 15 residues. Germline assignment: CDR1 MDHEN and CDR2 SYDVKM. V lost 7 bases and J lost 0, with 12 bases in between. CDR3 region: CASTLGGSTNEKLFF. As DNA, the CDR3 is TGTGCCAGCACCTTAGGAGGGTCAACTAATGAAAAACTGTTTTTT. Combining the CDR3 with reference TRBV28 and TRBJ1-4 gives the whole variable domain DVKVTQSSRYLVKRTGEKVFLECVQDMDHENMFWYRQDPGLGLRLIYFSYDVKMKEKGDIPEGYSVSREKKERFSLILESASTNQTSMYLCASTLGGSTNEKLFFGSGTQLSVL.

This sequence joins TRBV4-3 and TRBJ2-7; no clear D. With 0 bases removed from V and 0 bases from J, the gap between germline ends came to 18 bases. Germline CDR1 LGHNA, CDR2 YSLEER. The CDR3 loop spans 18 amino acids. CDR3 amino acids: CASSQDESNQELSYEQYF. CDR3 nucleotides: TGCGCCAGCAGCCAAGATGAGTCCAACCAGGAGCTCTCCTACGAGCAGTACTTC.

The CDR3 coding sequence is TGCGCCAGCAGCGCGGACCCATCCGCAGATACGCAGTATTTT. Translation: CASSADPSADTQYF. The V gene is TRBV5-1, the J gene TRBJ2-3; D gene unclear. The CDR3 has 14 residues. Germline V CDR1 and CDR2: SGHRS, YFSETQ. V lost 4 bases and J 4 bases, leaving 13 bases between the germline ends.

The chain is built from TRBV6-6 and TRBJ1-5; TRBD1 matches at 9 bases. Germline loops: CDR1 MNHNY, CDR2 SVGAGI (reference sequence). V was pared by 6 bases and J by 6 bases, with 9 bases of the junction left unmatched. This CDR3 has 15 amino acids. The CDR3 reads CASRYTGGAGQPQHF. The CDR3, as DNA: TGTGCCAGCAGGTATACAGGGGGCGCGGGTCAGCCCCAGCATTTT.